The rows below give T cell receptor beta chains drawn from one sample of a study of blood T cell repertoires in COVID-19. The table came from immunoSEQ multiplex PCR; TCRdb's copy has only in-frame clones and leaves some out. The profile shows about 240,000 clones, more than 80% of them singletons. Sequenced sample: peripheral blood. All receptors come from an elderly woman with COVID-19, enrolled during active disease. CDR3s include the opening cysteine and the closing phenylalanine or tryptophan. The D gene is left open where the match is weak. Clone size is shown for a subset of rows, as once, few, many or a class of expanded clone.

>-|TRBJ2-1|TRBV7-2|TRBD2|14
CASTGGRGTNEQFF
TGTGCCAGTACTGGCGGGAGGGGTACCAATGAGCAGTTCTTC
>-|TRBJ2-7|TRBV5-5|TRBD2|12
CASSSLADEQYF
TGTGCCAGCAGCTCCCTAGCGGACGAGCAGTACTTC
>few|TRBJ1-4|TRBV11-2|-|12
CASSNIEGGLFF
TGTGCCAGCAGCAATATAGAAGGGGGACTGTTTTTT
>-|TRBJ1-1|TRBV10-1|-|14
CASSGNRGGTEAFF
TGCGCCAGCAGTGGGAACCGGGGAGGCACTGAAGCTTTCTTT
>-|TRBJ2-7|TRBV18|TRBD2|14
CASSIGTSLNEQYF
TGTGCCAGCTCGATCGGGACTAGCCTTAACGAGCAGTACTTC
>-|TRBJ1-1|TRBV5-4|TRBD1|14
CASSLGTGDTEAFF
TGTGCCAGCAGCTTGGGAACAGGGGACACTGAAGCTTTCTTT
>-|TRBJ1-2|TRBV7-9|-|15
CASVLMAGSAYGYTF
TGTGCCAGCGTACTAATGGCAGGGTCAGCCTATGGCTACACCTTC
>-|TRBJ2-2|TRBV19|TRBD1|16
CASRPGQGTNTGELFF
TGTGCCAGCCGACCGGGACAGGGAACGAACACCGGGGAGCTGTTTTTT
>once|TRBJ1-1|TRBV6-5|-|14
CASSSSGGYTEAFF
TGTGCCAGCAGTTCATCGGGGGGGTACACTGAAGCTTTCTTT
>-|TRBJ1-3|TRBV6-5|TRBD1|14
CASRDRGPGNTIYF
TGTGCCAGCAGGGACAGGGGCCCTGGAAACACCATATATTTT
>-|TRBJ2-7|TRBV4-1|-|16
CASSRSGTGSYYEQYF
TGCGCCAGCAGCAGAAGCGGCACGGGATCTTACTACGAGCAGTACTTC
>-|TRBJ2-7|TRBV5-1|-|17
CASSILPGTHNSYEQYF
TGCGCCAGCAGTATACTTCCCGGGACACACAACTCCTACGAGCAGTACTTC
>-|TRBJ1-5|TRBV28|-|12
CAAVRSNQPQHF
TGTGCCGCGGTAAGGAGCAATCAGCCCCAGCATTTT
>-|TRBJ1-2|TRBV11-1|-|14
CASSLRGNRYGYTF
TGTGCCAGCAGCTTAAGGGGAAACCGTTATGGCTACACCTTC
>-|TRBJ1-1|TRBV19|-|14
CASSKHRDNTEAFF
TGTGCCAGTAGTAAACACAGGGATAACACTGAAGCTTTCTTT
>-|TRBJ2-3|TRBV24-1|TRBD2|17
CATSDFTAGGFTDTQYF
TGTGCCACCAGTGATTTTACAGCGGGAGGGTTCACAGATACGCAGTATTTT
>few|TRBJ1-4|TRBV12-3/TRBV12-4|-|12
CASSLSPEKLFF
TGTGCCAGCAGTCTCTCTCCTGAAAAACTGTTTTTT
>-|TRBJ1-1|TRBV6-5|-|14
CASSIQGLNTEAFF
TGTGCCAGCAGCATACAGGGTCTGAACACTGAAGCTTTCTTT
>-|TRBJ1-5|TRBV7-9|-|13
CASSLDAEQPQHF
TGTGCCAGCAGCTTAGACGCCGAGCAGCCCCAGCATTTT
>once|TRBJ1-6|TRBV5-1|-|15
CASSRDIPHNSPLHF
TGCGCCAGCAGCCGCGACATTCCACACAATTCACCCCTCCACTTT
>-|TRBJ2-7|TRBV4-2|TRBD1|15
CASSQGSGGPYEQYF
TGTGCCAGCAGCCAAGGGTCAGGGGGCCCGTACGAGCAGTACTTC
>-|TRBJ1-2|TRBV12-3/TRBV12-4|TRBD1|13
CASSSRGPYGYTF
TGTGCCAGCAGTTCAAGGGGGCCCTATGGCTACACCTTC
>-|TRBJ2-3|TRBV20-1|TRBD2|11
CSARAGDTQYF
TGCAGTGCCCGAGCGGGGGATACGCAGTATTTT
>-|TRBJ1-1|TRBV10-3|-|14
CAISGQVPNTEAFF
TGTGCCATCAGTGGACAGGTTCCGAACACTGAAGCTTTCTTT
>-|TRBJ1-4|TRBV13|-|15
CASSSFGGPNEKLFF
TGTGCCAGCAGTTCCTTCGGGGGTCCTAATGAAAAACTGTTTTTT
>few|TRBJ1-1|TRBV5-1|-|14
CASSLEGGGTEAFF
TGCGCCAGCAGCTTGGAGGGCGGGGGCACTGAAGCTTTCTTT
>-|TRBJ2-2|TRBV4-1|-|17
CASSQDRERTNTGELFF
TGCGCCAGCAGCCAAGATCGGGAACGGACGAACACCGGGGAGCTGTTTTTT
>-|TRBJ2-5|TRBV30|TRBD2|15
CAWTKGLAGIETQYF
TGTGCCTGGACCAAAGGGCTAGCGGGGATAGAGACCCAGTACTTC
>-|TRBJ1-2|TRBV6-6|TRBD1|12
CALLDRGYGYTF
TGTGCACTATTGGACAGGGGCTATGGCTACACCTTC
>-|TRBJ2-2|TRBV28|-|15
CASSSPGSFTGELFF
TGTGCCAGCAGTTCGCCGGGATCTTTTACCGGGGAGCTGTTTTTT
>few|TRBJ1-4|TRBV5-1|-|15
CASSLGAALNEKLFF
TGCGCCAGCAGCTTGGGGGCCGCTTTAAATGAAAAACTGTTTTTT
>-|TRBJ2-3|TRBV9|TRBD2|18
CASSVSGSGGAVTDTQYF
TGTGCCAGCAGCGTAAGTGGGAGCGGGGGGGCAGTAACAGATACGCAGTATTTT
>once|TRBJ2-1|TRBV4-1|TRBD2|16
CASSQNFAGGYNEQFF
TGCGCCAGCAGCCAAAATTTTGCGGGGGGCTACAATGAGCAGTTCTTC
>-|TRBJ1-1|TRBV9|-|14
CASSVISMNTEAFF
TGTGCCAGCAGCGTAATTAGTATGAACACTGAAGCTTTCTTT
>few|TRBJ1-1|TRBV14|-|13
CASSQGGGFEAFF
TGTGCCAGCAGCCAAGGGGGAGGGTTTGAAGCTTTCTTT
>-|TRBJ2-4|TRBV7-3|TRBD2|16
CASSSTSGFAKNIQYF
TGTGCCAGCAGCTCCACTAGCGGCTTCGCCAAAAACATTCAGTACTTC
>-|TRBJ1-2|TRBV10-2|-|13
CASSEGRVEGYTF
TGCGCCAGCAGTGAAGGCAGGGTAGAGGGCTACACCTTC
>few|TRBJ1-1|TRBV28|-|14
CASPKGRGSTEAFF
TGTGCCAGCCCCAAGGGAAGGGGAAGCACTGAAGCTTTCTTT
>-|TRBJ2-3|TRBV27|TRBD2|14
CASSRPSGTDTQYF
TGTGCCAGCAGTCGGCCTAGCGGGACCGATACGCAGTATTTT
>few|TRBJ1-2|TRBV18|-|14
CASSPPQPNYGYTF
TGTGCCAGCTCACCACCACAGCCCAACTATGGCTACACCTTC
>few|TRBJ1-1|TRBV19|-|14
CASRRGGENTEAFF
TGTGCCAGCCGAAGGGGGGGCGAGAACACTGAAGCTTTCTTT
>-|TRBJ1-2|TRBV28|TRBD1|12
CASSGQGVRRTF
TGTGCCAGCAGTGGACAGGGTGTAAGGCGCACCTTC
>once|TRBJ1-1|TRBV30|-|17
CAWSERLSRKGVTEAFF
TGTGCCTGGAGTGAACGCTTGTCCAGGAAGGGAGTGACTGAAGCTTTCTTT
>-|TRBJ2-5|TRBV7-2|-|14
CASSLVTGQETQYF
TGTGCCAGCAGCTTAGTTACTGGTCAAGAGACCCAGTACTTC
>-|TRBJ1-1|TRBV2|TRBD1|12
CATDRENTEAFF
TGTGCCACCGACAGGGAGAACACTGAAGCTTTCTTT